A single sample gave rise to the 9 T cell receptor beta chains below, sequenced in a study of T cell repertoires in cytomegalovirus infection (dated by TCRdb to about 2019). These receptors' targets are unknown. The sample's treatment or condition, from its label and the paper: in vitro stimulation with specific CMV peptide epitopes to enrich CMV-specific T cells. TCRdb lists the instrument as Illumina HiSeq 1500. TCRdb cleaned the public reads at Q25 with fastp, built clones with MiXCR and kept in-frame beta chains. Rows matching on CDR3 protein sequence are summarized as one entry with the most common DNA and genes. The sample yields under 95,000 distinct CDR3 sequences; about half were counted once. The ten largest account for 85% to 95% of the sample. This sample comprised CD8+ T cells from cultured PBMCs, obtained from culture after CMV antigen stimulation. Receptor source: a human donor in good health (CMV status not recorded). Some clones in this sample may be carry-over from other donors' samples.

The chain combines TRBV9 with TRBJ2-5, with 9 bases aligning to TRBD2. The trim removed 3 bases at V and 1 base at J, leaving 4 bases unmatched. Germline CDR1 SGDLS, CDR2 YYNGEE. This CDR3 has 15 residues. The CDR3 DNA reads as TGTGCCAGCAGCGCTAGAGCGGGGGGCCAAGAGACCCAGTACTTC. It yields the protein CASSARAGGQETQYF. Looking up the rest from reference TRBV9 and TRBJ2-5 gives the full variable domain: DSGVTQTPKHLITATGQRVTLRCSPRSGDLSVYWYQQSLDQGLQFLIQYYNGEERAKGNILERFSAQQFPDLHSELNLSSLELGDSALYFCASSARAGGQETQYFGPGTRLLVL.

The chain carries TRBV7-2 and TRBJ2-6; 8 bases are shared with TRBD1. Germline lookup yields CDR1 SGHTA and CDR2 FQGNSA. V trimming: 4 bases; J trimming: 10 bases; junction bases outside the gene matches: 9. This CDR3 has 15 amino acids. The CDR3 sequence is CASSYRTGIHNVLTF. The CDR3 coding sequence is TGTGCCAGCAGCTACCGGACAGGGATTCATAACGTCCTGACTTTC.

The chain joins TRBV5-1 to TRBJ1-3; TRBD1 is a possible D gene (5 bases). The germline V gene has CDR1 SGHRS and CDR2 YFSETQ. Trimming took 0 bases from V and 4 from J, leaving 11 bases between them. The CDR3 totals 15 residues. The CDR3 sequence: CASSLEGRNGNTIYF. For the CDR3, the DNA is TGCGCCAGCAGCTTGGAGGGACGGAACGGAAACACCATATATTTT. Using reference TRBV5-1 and TRBJ1-3 for the parts outside the CDR3, the full variable domain is KAGVTQTPRYLIKTRGQQVTLSCSPISGHRSVSWYQQTPGQGLQFLFEYFSETQRNKGNFPGRFSGRQFSNSRSEMNVSTLELGDSALYLCASSLEGRNGNTIYFGEGSWLTVV.

This clonotype was detected only a few times. The V and J genes are TRBV9 and TRBJ2-1; 8 positions agree with TRBD2. The CDR3 consists of 16 residues. CDR1 is SGDLS, CDR2 YYNGEE, per germline. V was clipped by 0 bases and J by 9 bases; unmatched bases: 11. The CDR3 spells CASSVVVREGQPEQFF. CDR3 sequence (DNA): TGTGCCAGCAGCGTAGTCGTCCGGGAGGGCCAGCCTGAGCAGTTCTTC.

This clonotype was seen a handful of times. The genes are TRBV7-8 and TRBJ2-7; 7 bases line up with TRBD1. Germline CDR1 SGHVS, CDR2 FQNEAQ. V was pared by 1 base and J by 4 bases, with 7 bases of the junction left unmatched. This CDR3 is 15 amino acids long. CDR3 in DNA: TGTGCCAGCAGCTTAGAAGGGGGCAGAGTTTACGAGCAGTACTTC. It encodes CASSLEGGRVYEQYF.

This clonotype has only one observation. This sequence joins TRBV28 and TRBJ2-1; TRBD2 might be the D (5 bases). Trimming took 3 bases from V and 0 from J, leaving 9 bases between them. Germline loops: CDR1 MDHEN, CDR2 SYDVKM. The CDR3 is 15 amino acids. CDR3 sequence reads: CASSLAADSYNEQFF. The CDR3 DNA follows: TGTGCCAGCAGTTTGGCAGCGGACTCCTACAATGAGCAGTTCTTC. Supplemented by reference TRBV28 and TRBJ2-1, the full variable domain reads DVKVTQSSRYLVKRTGEKVFLECVQDMDHENMFWYRQDPGLGLRLIYFSYDVKMKEKGDIPEGYSVSREKKERFSLILESASTNQTSMYLCASSLAADSYNEQFFGPGTRLTVL.

The DNA of the CDR3 is TGTGCCTCAGCAGGGTGGGGTCACTTAGCTAGCGGGAATACCCACGAGCAGTACTTC. Protein product: CASAGWGHLASGNTHEQYF. This chain links TRBV27 with TRBJ2-7, with TRBD2 identical over 9 bases. V shed 11 bases, J shed 5 bases, and the junction held 28 bases outside the gene matches. The CDR3 loop spans 19 amino acids. CDR1 MNHEY and CDR2 SMNVEV come from the germline V gene (reference sequence).

The chain recombines TRBV19 with TRBJ1-1, with 7 bases matching TRBD1. The V gene's germline CDR1 is LNHDA and CDR2 SQIVND (reference sequence). The V segment lost 1 base and the J segment 0 bases; nucleotides outside the gene matches: 14. The CDR3 totals 19 residues. Here the CDR3 reads CASSIGIGQDTFMNTEAFF. The CDR3 coding sequence is TGTGCCAGTAGTATAGGGATAGGACAGGACACCTTCATGAACACTGAAGCTTTCTTT.

This clonotype was seen just once. The chain's CDR3 is CSARPRQSNQPQHF. In DNA, the CDR3 is TGCAGTGCTAGACCTCGACAGAGCAATCAGCCCCAGCATTTT. The chain links TRBV20-1 to TRBJ1-5, with D possibly TRBD1 on 5 matching bases. The V gene's germline CDR1 is DFQATT and CDR2 SNEGSKA (reference sequence). V shed 2 bases and J shed 1 base, with 9 bases lying between them. The CDR3 extends over 14 amino acids.